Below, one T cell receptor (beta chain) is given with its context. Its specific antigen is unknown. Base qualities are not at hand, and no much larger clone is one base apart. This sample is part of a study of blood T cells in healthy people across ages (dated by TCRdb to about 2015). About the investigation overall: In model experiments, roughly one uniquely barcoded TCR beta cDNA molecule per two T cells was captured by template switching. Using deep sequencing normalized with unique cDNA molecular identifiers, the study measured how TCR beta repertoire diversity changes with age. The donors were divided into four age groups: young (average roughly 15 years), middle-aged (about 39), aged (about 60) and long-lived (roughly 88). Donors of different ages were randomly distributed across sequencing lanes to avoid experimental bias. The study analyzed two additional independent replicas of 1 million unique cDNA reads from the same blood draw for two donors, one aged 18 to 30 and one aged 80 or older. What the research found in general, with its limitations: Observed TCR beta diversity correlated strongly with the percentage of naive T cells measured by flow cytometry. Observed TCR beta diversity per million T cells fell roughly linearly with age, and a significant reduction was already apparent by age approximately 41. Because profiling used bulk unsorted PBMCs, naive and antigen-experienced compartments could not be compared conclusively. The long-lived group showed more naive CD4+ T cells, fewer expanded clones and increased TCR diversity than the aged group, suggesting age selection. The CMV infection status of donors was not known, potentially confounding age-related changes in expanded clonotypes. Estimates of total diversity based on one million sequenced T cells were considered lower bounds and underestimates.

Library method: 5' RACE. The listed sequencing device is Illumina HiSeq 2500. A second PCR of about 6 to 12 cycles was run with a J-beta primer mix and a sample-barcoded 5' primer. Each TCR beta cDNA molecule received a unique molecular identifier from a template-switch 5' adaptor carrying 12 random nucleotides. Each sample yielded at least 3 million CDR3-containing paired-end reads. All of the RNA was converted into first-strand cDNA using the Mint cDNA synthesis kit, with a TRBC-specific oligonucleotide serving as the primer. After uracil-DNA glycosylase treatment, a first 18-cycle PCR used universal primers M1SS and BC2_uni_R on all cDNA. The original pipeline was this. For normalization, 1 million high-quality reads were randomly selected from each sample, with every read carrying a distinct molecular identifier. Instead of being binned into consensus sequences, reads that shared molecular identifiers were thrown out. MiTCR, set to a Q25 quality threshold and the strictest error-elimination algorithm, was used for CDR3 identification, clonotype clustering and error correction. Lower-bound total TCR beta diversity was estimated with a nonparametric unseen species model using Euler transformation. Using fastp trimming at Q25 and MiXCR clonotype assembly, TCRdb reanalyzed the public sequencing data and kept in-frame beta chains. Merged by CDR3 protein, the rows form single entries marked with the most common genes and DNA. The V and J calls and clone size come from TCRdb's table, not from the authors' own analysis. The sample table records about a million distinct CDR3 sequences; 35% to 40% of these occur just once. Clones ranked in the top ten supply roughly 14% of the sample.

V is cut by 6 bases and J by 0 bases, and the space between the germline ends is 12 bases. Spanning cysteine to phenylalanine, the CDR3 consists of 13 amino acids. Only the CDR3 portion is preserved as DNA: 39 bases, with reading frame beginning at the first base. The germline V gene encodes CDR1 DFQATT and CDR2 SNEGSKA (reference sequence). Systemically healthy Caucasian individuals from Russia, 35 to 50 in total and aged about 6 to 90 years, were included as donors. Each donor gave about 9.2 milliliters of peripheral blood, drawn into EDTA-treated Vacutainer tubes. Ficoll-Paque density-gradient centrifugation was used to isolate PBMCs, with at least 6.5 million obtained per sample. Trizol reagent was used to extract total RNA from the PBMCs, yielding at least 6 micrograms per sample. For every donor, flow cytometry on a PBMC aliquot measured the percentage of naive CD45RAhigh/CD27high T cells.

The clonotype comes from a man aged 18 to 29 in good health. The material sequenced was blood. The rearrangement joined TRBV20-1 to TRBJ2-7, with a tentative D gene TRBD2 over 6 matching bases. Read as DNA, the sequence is TGCAGTGCCCCCATGGGGGGCTCCTACGAGCAGTACTTC. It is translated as CSAPMGGSYEQYF.